This TCR beta chain was captured in a study of T cell responses to AZD1222 COVID-19 vaccine. Per the germline V gene, CDR1 is LGHNT and CDR2 is FRNRAP. V was shortened by 0 bases and J by 9 bases, with 8 bases between the two germline ends. The CDR3 length is 12 residues. The data were produced by immunoSEQ multiplex PCR, yet TCRdb's version contains in-frame clones alone and is incomplete. The table has approximately 80,000 clones, 85% to 90% seen once; the top ten hold approximately 5.4%. The clonotype originates from an adult in good health. The source was peripheral blood, collected on day 0 of AZD1222 vaccination. This chain connects TRBV12-5 to TRBJ1-1; TRBD1 might be the D (5 bases). Here the CDR3 DNA reads TGTGCTAGTGGTTTGGTGGGGGTGCAAGCTTTCTTT. It translates to CASGLVGVQAFF.